The 18 T cell receptor beta chains reported below all come from one sample, sequenced in a study of blood T cell repertoires in COVID-19. TCRdb keeps only in-frame clones here, not all; method: immunoSEQ multiplex PCR. The top ten clones hold about 20% of a sample with 55,000 to 75,000 clones, about 77% of them seen once. Sequencing used peripheral blood. These receptor sequences come from an elderly man with active or convalescent COVID-19.

The V call is TRBV2, the J call TRBJ1-1; tentative D call: TRBD1 (5 bases). This CDR3 has 13 residues. Germline V gives CDR1 SNHLY, CDR2 FYNNEI. V was trimmed by 2 bases and J by 7 bases, leaving 11 bases between them. The CDR3 DNA reads TGTGCCAGCAGTGAACAGACAGACCTTGAAGCTTTCTTT. It codes for CASSEQTDLEAFF.

The chain uses TRBV4-3 and TRBJ1-2, with D possibly being TRBD1 (6 bases). This CDR3 spans 15 amino acids. Trimming shortened V by 0 bases and J by 5 bases, and 13 bases separated the two germline ends. The V gene's germline CDR1 is LGHNA and CDR2 YSLEER. The CDR3 here is CASSQDLVQGYGYTF. The CDR3 DNA reads TGCGCCAGCAGCCAAGATCTTGTACAGGGTTATGGCTACACCTTC.

This chain links TRBV2 with TRBJ1-1; no clear D. Trimming shortened V by 4 bases and J by 1 base, and 16 bases separated the two germline ends. The CDR3 has 16 amino acids. Germline CDR1 and CDR2: SNHLY and FYNNEI. CDR3 coding DNA: TGTGCCAGCAGTGCGTCGCGGTTTTCTACGAACACTGAAGCTTTCTTT. The encoded protein is CASSASRFSTNTEAFF.

The chain joins TRBV9 to TRBJ2-3; 11 nucleotides match TRBD2. The V gene's germline CDR1 is SGDLS and CDR2 YYNGEE. This CDR3 has 16 residues. V was clipped by 5 bases and J by 0 bases; unmatched bases: 5. CDR3 sequence reads: CASSRGLADSTDTQYF. DNA for the CDR3: TGTGCCAGCAGTCGGGGACTAGCGGACAGCACAGATACGCAGTATTTT.

This sequence joins TRBV5-1 and TRBJ2-3; TRBD2 matches at 7 bases. The V and J ends lost 5 bases and 0 bases, in that order; junction bases with no gene match: 3. Per germline, CDR1 SGHRS and CDR2 YFSETQ. The CDR3 is 14 amino acids. The DNA of the CDR3 is TGCGCCAGCAGGGGACTATCCAGCACAGATACGCAGTATTTT. It specifies CASRGLSSTDTQYF. The whole variable domain, filled in from reference TRBV5-1 and TRBJ2-3, reads KAGVTQTPRYLIKTRGQQVTLSCSPISGHRSVSWYQQTPGQGLQFLFEYFSETQRNKGNFPGRFSGRQFSNSRSEMNVSTLELGDSALYLCASRGLSSTDTQYFGPGTRLTVL.

The chain uses TRBV30 and TRBJ2-7, with TRBD1 matching over 8 bases. The CDR3 loop spans 15 amino acids. Germline trimming cut 3 bases from V and 2 bases from J; bases unmatched to any gene: 9. Germline V lookup: CDR1 GTSNPN, CDR2 SVGIG (reference sequence). Written as DNA, the CDR3 is TGTGCCTGGAGAATGCTGACAGGGGCCACCTACGAGCAGTACTTC. This encodes CAWRMLTGATYEQYF.

The rearrangement links TRBV7-9 to TRBJ1-5; D is unclear. The CDR3 extends over 15 amino acids. Germline CDR1 reads SEHNR; CDR2 reads FQNEAQ (reference sequence). V was clipped by 3 bases and J by 1 base, with 10 bases between them. The chain's CDR3 is CASSLSGMSNQPQHF. The CDR3 region has the DNA TGTGCCAGCAGCTTGTCGGGGATGAGCAATCAGCCCCAGCATTTT.

This clone showed up many times. This chain links TRBV7-2 with TRBJ2-7, with D possibly TRBD1 on 6 matching bases. Trimming pared 1 base from V and 11 bases from J, leaving 18 bases between. CDR1 is SGHTA, CDR2 FQGNSA, per germline. The CDR3 is 14 residues long. DNA of the CDR3: TGTGCCAGCAGCTTAGGCAGGGGTATCATGGGGGAGTACTTC. It encodes CASSLGRGIMGEYF.

This chain connects TRBV21-1 to TRBJ2-7; the table calls TRBD2, which could not be checked here. TRBV21-1 is a pseudogene segment. The CDR3 is 20 amino acids. The CDR3 coding sequence is TGTGCCAGCAGCAAAGCTCGGAGCGGGTTGGGTTTTAACGGGGAATACGAGCAGTACTTC. Translated: CASSKARSGLGFNGEYEQYF.

V usage is TRBV9 and J usage is TRBJ2-1, with D tentatively TRBD1 (6 bases). The CDR3 totals 14 residues. In germline, CDR1 is SGDLS, CDR2 YYNGEE. With 4 bases removed from V and 7 bases from J, the gap between germline ends came to 15 bases. Written as DNA, the CDR3 is TGTGCCAGCAGCCCAAGGACAGATCGGAATGAGCAGTTCTTC. Residues: CASSPRTDRNEQFF.

The chain couples TRBV2 to TRBJ1-1; D is ambiguous. CDR1 SNHLY and CDR2 FYNNEI come from the germline V gene. The germline V and J ends were trimmed by 4 bases and 6 bases, with 9 bases remaining between them. The length of the CDR3 is 12 residues. The CDR3 DNA is TGTGCCAGCAGTGGGGTGGGCGCTGAAGCTTTCTTT. It is translated as CASSGVGAEAFF.

This chain joins TRBV2 and TRBJ2-5; weak D call: TRBD2 (5 bases). Per the germline V gene, CDR1 is SNHLY and CDR2 is FYNNEI. This CDR3 contains 14 residues. The V end was cut by 7 bases, the J end by 5 bases, with 17 bases between. The CDR3 nucleotides read TGTGCCAGCACAGGTTCTAGCAGTTGGGAGACCCAGTACTTC. This encodes CASTGSSSWETQYF.

J is TRBJ1-1 and V is TRBV10-1; 7 bases fit TRBD1. This CDR3 comprises 14 residues. Germline CDR1 is WNHNN and CDR2 is SYGVQD (reference sequence). The V segment lost 2 bases and the J segment 5 bases; nucleotides outside the gene matches: 5. The chain's CDR3 is CASSEMTGSTEAFF. In nucleotides, the CDR3 is TGCGCCAGCAGTGAGATGACAGGGTCTACTGAAGCTTTCTTT.

This clone was observed a handful of times. The chain has TRBV5-1 and TRBJ2-5; 8 positions match TRBD2. CDR3 length: 16 amino acids. Germline V gene data show CDR1 as SGHRS and CDR2 as YFSETQ. V was clipped by 3 bases and J by 5 bases; unmatched bases: 12. CDR3 sequence reads: CASSSGGSGDPETQYF. The CDR3 DNA reads as TGCGCCAGCAGCTCTGGGGGTAGCGGGGACCCGGAGACCCAGTACTTC.

The chain has TRBV5-1 and TRBJ1-5; 7 nucleotides agree with TRBD1. This CDR3 contains 16 residues. Germline CDR1 reads SGHRS; CDR2 reads YFSETQ. Germline trimming cut 0 bases from V and 4 bases from J; bases unmatched to any gene: 7. CDR3 coding DNA: TGCGCCAGCAGCTTGGGCCCGGGACAGATTAATCAGCCCCAGCATTTT. Amino acid sequence: CASSLGPGQINQPQHF. Full variable domain (remainder filled in from reference TRBV5-1 and TRBJ1-5): KAGVTQTPRYLIKTRGQQVTLSCSPISGHRSVSWYQQTPGQGLQFLFEYFSETQRNKGNFPGRFSGRQFSNSRSEMNVSTLELGDSALYLCASSLGPGQINQPQHFGDGTRLSIL.

The chain carries TRBV10-3 and TRBJ1-2, with no clear D. The CDR3 sequence is 13 residues long. Germline loops: CDR1 ENHRY, CDR2 SYGVKD. V lost 2 bases, J lost 14 bases, and 18 bases lay in between. DNA of the CDR3: TGTGCCATCAGTGAGCCTCGGGAGCGAAGAGAGACCTTC. Translated, it gives CAISEPRERRETF.

The chain has TRBV4-1 and TRBJ1-6; 12 nucleotides agree with TRBD1. With 6 bases clipped from V and 9 bases from J, the junction kept 3 bases outside the gene matches. This CDR3 is built from 14 residues. Germline V lookup: CDR1 MGHRA, CDR2 YSYEKL. This CDR3 reads CASSGTGGSSPLHF. CDR3 bases: TGCGCCAGCAGTGGGACAGGGGGCTCTTCACCCCTCCACTTT.

The V call is TRBV6-5, the J call TRBJ1-1; TRBD1 matches 8 bases. This CDR3 has 13 amino acids. Per the germline V gene, CDR1 is MNHEY and CDR2 is SVGAGI. The junction had 5 bases not matched to a gene; V was cut back by 7 bases and J by 4 bases. For the CDR3, the DNA is TGTGCCAGCACCCCCGGGACAGGCACTGAAGCTTTCTTT. As protein: CASTPGTGTEAFF.